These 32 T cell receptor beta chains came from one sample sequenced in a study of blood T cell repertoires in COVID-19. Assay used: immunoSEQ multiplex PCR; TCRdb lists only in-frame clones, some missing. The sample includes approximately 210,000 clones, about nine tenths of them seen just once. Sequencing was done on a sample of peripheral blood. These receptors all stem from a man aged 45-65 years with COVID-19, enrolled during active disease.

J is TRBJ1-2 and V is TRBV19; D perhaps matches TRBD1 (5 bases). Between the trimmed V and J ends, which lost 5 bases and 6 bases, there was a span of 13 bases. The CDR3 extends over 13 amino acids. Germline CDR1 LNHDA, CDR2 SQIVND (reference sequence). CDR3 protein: CASSPQGLNGYTF. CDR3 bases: TGTGCCAGTAGTCCCCAGGGATTGAATGGCTACACCTTC. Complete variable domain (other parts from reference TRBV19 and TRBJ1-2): DGGITQSPKYLFRKEGQNVTLSCEQNLNHDAMYWYRQDPGQGLRLIYYSQIVNDFQKGDIAEGYSVSREKKESFPLTVTSAQKNPTAFYLCASSPQGLNGYTFGSGTRLTVV.

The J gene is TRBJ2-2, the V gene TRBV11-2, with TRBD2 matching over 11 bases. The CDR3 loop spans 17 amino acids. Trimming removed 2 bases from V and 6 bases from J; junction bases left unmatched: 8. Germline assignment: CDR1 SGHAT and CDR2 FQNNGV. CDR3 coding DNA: TGTGCCAGCAGCTTAAGGGGACTAGCGGAGAGGGCCGGGGAGCTGTTTTTT. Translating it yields CASSLRGLAERAGELFF.

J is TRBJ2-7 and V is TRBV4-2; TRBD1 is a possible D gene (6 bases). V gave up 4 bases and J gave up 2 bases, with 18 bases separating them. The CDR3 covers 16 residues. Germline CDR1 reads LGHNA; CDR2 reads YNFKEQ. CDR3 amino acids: CASSPTGGRVPYEQYF. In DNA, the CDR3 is TGTGCCAGCAGCCCGACAGGCGGACGAGTCCCCTACGAGCAGTACTTC.

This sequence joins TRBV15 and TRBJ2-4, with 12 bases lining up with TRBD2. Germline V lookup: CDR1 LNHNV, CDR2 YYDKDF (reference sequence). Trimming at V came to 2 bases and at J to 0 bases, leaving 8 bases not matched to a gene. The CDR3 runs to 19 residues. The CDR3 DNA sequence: TGTGCCACCAGCAGAACACTAGCGGGAGGAGGGCTAGCCAAAAACATTCAGTACTTC. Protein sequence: CATSRTLAGGGLAKNIQYF.

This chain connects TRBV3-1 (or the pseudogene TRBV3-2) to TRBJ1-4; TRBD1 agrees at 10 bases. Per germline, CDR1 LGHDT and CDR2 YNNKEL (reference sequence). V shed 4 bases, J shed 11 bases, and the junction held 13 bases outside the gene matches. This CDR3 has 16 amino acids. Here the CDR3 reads CASSLPDRGPGSKLFF. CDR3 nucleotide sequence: TGTGCCAGCAGCCTCCCCGACAGGGGGCCGGGAAGCAAACTGTTTTTT.

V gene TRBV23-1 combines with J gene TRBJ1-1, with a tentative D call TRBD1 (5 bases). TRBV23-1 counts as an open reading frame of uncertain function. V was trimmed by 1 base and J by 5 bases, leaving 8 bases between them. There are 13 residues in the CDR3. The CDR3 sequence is CASSQWAGTEAFF. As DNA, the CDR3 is TGCGCCAGCAGTCAATGGGCAGGGACTGAAGCTTTCTTT.

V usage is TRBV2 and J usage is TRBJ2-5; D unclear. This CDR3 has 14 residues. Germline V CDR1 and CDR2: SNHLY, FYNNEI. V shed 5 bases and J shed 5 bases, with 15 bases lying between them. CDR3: CASSRTIIEETQYF. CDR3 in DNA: TGTGCCAGCAGTCGAACCATAATCGAGGAGACCCAGTACTTC.

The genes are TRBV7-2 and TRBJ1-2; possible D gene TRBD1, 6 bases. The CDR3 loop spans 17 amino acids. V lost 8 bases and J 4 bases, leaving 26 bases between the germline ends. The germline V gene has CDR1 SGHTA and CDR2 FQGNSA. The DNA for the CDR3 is TGTGCCAGCTCTAGGGATCCAGGGGATATCTCTTCCTATGGCTACACCTTC. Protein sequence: CASSRDPGDISSYGYTF.

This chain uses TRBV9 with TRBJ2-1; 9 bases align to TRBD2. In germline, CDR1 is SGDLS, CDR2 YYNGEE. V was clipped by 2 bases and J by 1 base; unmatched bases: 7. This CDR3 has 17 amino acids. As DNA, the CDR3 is TGTGCCAGCAGCGTCTCTAGCGGGATTTGGTCCTACAATGAGCAGTTCTTC. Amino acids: CASSVSSGIWSYNEQFF.

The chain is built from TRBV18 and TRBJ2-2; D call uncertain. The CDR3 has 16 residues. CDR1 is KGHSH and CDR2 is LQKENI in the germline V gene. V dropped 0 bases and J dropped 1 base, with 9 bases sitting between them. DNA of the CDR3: TGTGCCAGCTCACCACCGTTAACAGTGAACACCGGGGAGCTGTTTTTT. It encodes CASSPPLTVNTGELFF.

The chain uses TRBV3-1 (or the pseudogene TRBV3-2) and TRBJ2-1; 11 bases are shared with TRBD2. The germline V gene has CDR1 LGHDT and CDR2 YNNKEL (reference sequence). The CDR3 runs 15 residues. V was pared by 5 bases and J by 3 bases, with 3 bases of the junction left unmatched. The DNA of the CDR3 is TGTGCCAGCAGCAATCTAGCGGGAGGCTACAATGAGCAGTTCTTC. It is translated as CASSNLAGGYNEQFF.

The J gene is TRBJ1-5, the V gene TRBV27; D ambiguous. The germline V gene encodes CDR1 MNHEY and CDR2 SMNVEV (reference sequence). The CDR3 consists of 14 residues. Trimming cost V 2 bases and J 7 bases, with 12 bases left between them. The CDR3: CASSLIGSGQPQHF. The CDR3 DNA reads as TGTGCCAGCAGTTTAATTGGGTCAGGCCAGCCCCAGCATTTT.

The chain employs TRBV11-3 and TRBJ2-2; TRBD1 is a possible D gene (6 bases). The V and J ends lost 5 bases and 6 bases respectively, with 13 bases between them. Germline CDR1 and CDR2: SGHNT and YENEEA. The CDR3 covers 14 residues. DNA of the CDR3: TGTGCCAGCAGCCCCACCTACAGGGCCGGGGAGCTGTTTTTT. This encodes CASSPTYRAGELFF.

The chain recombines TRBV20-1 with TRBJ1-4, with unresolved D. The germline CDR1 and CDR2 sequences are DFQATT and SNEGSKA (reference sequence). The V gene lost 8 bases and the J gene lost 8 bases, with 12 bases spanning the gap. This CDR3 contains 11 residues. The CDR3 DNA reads TGCAGTCTCAGCCGAGGAGAAAAACTGTTTTTT. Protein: CSLSRGEKLFF.

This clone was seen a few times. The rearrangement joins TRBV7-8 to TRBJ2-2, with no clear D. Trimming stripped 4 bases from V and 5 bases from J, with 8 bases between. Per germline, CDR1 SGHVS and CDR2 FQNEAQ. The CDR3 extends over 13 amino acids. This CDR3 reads CASSSTYTGELFF. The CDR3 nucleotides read TGTGCCAGCAGCTCGACATATACCGGGGAGCTGTTTTTT.

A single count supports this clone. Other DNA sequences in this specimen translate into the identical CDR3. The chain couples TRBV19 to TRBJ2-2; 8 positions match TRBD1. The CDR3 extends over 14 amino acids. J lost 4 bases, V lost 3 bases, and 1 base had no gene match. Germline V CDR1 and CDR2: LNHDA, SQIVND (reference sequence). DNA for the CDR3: TGTGCCAGTAGTATCGGACAGGGCACCGGGGAGCTGTTTTTT. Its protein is CASSIGQGTGELFF.

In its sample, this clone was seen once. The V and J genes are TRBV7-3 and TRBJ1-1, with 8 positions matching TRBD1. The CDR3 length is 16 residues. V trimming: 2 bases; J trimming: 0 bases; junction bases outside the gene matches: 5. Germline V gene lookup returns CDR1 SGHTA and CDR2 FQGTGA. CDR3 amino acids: CASSLQTGDMNTEAFF. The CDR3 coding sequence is TGTGCCAGCAGCTTACAGACAGGGGACATGAACACTGAAGCTTTCTTT. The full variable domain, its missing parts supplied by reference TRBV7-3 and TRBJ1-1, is GAGVSQTPSNKVTEKGKYVELRCDPISGHTALYWYRQSLGQGPEFLIYFQGTGAADDSGLPNDRFFAVRPEGSVSTLKIQRTERGDSAVYLCASSLQTGDMNTEAFFGQGTRLTVV.

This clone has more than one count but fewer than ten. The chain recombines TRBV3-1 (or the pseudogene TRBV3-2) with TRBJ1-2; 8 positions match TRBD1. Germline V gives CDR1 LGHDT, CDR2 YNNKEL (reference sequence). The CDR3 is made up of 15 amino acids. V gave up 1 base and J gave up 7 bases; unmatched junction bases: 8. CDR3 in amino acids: CASSQVLHRGTGYTF. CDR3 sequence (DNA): TGTGCCAGCAGCCAAGTTTTGCACAGGGGGACTGGCTACACCTTC.

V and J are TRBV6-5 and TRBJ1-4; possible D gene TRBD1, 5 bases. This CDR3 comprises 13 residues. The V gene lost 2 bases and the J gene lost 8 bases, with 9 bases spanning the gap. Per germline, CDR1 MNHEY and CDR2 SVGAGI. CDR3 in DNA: TGTGCCAGCAGTTACGCTAAGGGGGAAAAACTGTTTTTT. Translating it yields CASSYAKGEKLFF.

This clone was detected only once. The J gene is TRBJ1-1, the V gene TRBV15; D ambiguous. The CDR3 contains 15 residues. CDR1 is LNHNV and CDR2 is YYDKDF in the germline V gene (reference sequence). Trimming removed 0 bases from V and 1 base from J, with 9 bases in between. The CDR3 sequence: CATSRDLRGNTEAFF. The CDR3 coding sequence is TGTGCCACCAGCAGAGATCTTCGGGGGAACACTGAAGCTTTCTTT.

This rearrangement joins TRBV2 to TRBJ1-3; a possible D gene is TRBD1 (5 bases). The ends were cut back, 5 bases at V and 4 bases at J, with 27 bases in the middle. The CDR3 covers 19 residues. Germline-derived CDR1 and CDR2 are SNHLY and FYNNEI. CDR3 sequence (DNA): TGTGCCAGCAGTTTCGGACTTACGGGGGTAAGGTCCGGAGGAAACACCATATATTTT. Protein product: CASSFGLTGVRSGGNTIYF. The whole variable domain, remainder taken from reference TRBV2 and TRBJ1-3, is EPEVTQTPSHQVTQMGQEVILRCVPISNHLYFYWYRQILGQKVEFLVSFYNNEISEKSEIFDDQFSVERPDGSNFTLKIRSTKLEDSAMYFCASSFGLTGVRSGGNTIYFGEGSWLTVV.

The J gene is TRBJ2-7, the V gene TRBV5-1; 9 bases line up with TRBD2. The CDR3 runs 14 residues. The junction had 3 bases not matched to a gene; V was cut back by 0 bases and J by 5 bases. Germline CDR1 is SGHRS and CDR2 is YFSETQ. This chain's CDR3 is CASSLERGADEQYF. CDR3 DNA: TGCGCCAGCAGCTTGGAGCGGGGGGCAGACGAGCAGTACTTC.

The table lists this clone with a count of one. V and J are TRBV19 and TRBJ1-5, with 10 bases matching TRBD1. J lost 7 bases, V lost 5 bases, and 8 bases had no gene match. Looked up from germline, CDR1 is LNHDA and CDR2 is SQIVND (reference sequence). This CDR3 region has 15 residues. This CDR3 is CASSGGTGVGQPQHF. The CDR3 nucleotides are TGTGCCAGTAGTGGAGGGACAGGGGTAGGGCAGCCCCAGCATTTT.

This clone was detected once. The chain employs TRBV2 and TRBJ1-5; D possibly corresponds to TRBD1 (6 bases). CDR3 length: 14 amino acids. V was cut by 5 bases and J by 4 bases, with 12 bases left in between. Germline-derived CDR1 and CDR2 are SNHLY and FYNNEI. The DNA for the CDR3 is TGTGCCAGCAGTTCCCGCCAGGGGAATCAGCCCCAGCATTTT. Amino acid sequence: CASSSRQGNQPQHF.

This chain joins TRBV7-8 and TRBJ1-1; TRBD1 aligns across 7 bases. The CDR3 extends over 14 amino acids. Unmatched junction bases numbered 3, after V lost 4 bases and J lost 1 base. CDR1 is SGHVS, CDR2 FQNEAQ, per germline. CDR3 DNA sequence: TGTGCCAGCAGCTCAGGACAGGCGAACACTGAAGCTTTCTTT. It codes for CASSSGQANTEAFF. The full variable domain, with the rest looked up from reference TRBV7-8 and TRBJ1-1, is GAGVSQSPRYKVAKRGQDVALRCDPISGHVSLFWYQQALGQGPEFLTYFQNEAQLDKSGLPSDRFFAERPEGSVSTLKIQRTQQEDSAVYLCASSSGQANTEAFFGQGTRLTVV.

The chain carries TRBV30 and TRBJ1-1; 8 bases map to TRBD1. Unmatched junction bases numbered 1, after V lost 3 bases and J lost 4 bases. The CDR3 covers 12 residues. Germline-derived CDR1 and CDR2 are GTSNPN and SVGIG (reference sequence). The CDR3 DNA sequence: TGTGCCTGGAGGGACAGGGTCACTGAAGCTTTCTTT. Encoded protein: CAWRDRVTEAFF.

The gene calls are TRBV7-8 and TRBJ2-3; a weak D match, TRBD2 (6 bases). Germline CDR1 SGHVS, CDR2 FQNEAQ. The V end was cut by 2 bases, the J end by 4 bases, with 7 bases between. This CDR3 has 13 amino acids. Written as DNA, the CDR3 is TGTGCCAGCAGCTTATCTAGCGCAGATACGCAGTATTTT. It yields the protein CASSLSSADTQYF.

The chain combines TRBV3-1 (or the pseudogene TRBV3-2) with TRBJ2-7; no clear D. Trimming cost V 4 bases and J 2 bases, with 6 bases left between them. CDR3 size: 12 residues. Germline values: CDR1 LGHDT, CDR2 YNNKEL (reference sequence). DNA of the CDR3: TGTGCCAGCAGCCCGAGCACCTACGAGCAGTACTTC. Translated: CASSPSTYEQYF.

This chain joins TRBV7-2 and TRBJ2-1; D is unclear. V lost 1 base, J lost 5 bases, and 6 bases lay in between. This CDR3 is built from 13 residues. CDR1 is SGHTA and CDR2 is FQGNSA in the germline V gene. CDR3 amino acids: CASSLGPDNEQFF. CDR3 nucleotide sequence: TGTGCCAGCAGCTTAGGCCCAGACAATGAGCAGTTCTTC.

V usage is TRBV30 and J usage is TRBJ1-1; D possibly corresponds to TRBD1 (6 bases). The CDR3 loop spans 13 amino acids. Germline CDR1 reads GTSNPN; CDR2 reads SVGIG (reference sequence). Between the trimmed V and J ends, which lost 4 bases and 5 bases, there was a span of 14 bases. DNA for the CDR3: TGTGCCTGGAAGGAGGGGGGGGATACTGAAGCTTTCTTT. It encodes CAWKEGGDTEAFF. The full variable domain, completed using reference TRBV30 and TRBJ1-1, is SQTIHQWPATLVQPVGSPLSLECTVEGTSNPNLYWYRQAAGRGLQLLFYSVGIGQISSEVPQNLSASRPQDRQFILSSKKLLLSDSGFYLCAWKEGGDTEAFFGQGTRLTVV.

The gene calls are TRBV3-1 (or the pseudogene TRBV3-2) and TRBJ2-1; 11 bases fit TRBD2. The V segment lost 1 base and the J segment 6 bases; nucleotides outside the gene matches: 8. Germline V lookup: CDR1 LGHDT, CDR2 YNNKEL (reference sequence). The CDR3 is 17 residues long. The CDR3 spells CASSQGSLAGGGNEQFF. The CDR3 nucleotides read TGTGCCAGCAGCCAAGGATCGTTAGCGGGAGGGGGCAATGAGCAGTTCTTC.

The CDR3 loop is CASSLESQLDTQYF. The CDR3, as DNA: TGTGCCAGCAGCTTGGAGAGCCAATTAGATACGCAGTATTTT. The chain joins TRBV5-8 to TRBJ2-3; D not certain. The length of the CDR3 is 14 residues. Germline V gene lookup returns CDR1 SGHTS and CDR2 YDEGEE. V lost 0 bases and J 5 bases, leaving 10 bases between the germline ends.